This T cell receptor (beta chain) was found in a study of regulatory T cells in long-lasting Graves disease. The time point denotes: newly diagnosed GD, antithyroid drugs for less than 3 months. PBMC RNA served as the TCR library source. With iRepertoire HTBI primers and Arm-PCR of CDR3 regions, TCR beta libraries were built. From the multiplex PCR reads, TCRdb called clonotypes with MiXCR, one entry per CDR3 protein. The repertoire holds about 540,000 distinct CDR3 sequences, with 13% as singletons. This clonotype was seen a few times. The sample was also linked to a second study, of T cells in Graves' hyperthyroidism and ophthalmopathy. From that second work: Ophthalmopathy stood apart from stable hyperthyroidism in a 13 V-J model.

The clonotype was recovered from a man aged 30-40 years with Graves disease. The sequencing here drew on peripheral blood mononuclear cells (PBMCs), taken at new diagnosis, from a patient treated with antithyroid drugs.

CDR3 amino acids: CAGGEASSYNEQFF. The DNA of the CDR3 is TGTGCCGGTGGGGAGGCTTCATCCTACAATGAGCAGTTCTTC. This chain uses TRBV10-3 with TRBJ2-1; D is perhaps TRBD2 (6 bases). The V end lost 11 bases, the J end lost 1 base, and 15 bases lay between the germline ends. This CDR3 region has 14 residues. Germline V CDR1 and CDR2: ENHRY, SYGVKD.